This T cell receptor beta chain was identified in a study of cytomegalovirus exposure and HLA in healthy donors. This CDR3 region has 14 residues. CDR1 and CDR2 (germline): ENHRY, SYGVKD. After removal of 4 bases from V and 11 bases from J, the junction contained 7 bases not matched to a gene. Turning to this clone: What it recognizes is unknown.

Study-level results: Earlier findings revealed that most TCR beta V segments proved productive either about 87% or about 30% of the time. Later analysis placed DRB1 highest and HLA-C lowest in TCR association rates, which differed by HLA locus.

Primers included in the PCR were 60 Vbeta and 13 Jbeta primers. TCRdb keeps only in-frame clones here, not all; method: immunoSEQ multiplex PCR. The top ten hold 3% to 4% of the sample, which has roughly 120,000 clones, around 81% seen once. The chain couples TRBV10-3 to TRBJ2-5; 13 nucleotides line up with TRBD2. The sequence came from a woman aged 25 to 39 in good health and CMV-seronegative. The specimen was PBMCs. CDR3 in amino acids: CAISVGTSGMGQYF. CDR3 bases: TGTGCCATCAGTGTTGGGACTAGCGGGATGGGGCAGTACTTC.